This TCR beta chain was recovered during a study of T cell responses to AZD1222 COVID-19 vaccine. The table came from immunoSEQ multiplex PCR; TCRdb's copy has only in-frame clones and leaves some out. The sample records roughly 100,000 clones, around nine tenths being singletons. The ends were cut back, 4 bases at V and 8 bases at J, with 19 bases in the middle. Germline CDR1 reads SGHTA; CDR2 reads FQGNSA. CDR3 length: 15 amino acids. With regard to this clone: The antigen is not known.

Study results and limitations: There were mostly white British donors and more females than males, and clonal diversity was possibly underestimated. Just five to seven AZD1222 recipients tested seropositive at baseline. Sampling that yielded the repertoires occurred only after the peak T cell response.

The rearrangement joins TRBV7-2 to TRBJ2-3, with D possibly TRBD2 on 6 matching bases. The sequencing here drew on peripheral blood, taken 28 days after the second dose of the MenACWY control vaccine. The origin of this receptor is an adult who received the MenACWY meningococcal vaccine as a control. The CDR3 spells CASSSRGVGIGTQYF. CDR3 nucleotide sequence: TGTGCCAGCAGCTCGCGGGGTGTGGGTATAGGTACGCAGTATTTT. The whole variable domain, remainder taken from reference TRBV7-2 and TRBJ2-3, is GAGVSQSPSNKVTEKGKDVELRCDPISGHTALYWYRQSLGQGLEFLIYFQGNSAPDKSGLPSDRFSAERTGGSVSTLTIQRTQQEDSAVYLCASSSRGVGIGTQYFGPGTRLTVL.